This T cell receptor beta chain was recovered during a study of pediatric ulcerative colitis. Rectal tissue came from one to two pinch biopsies taken at colonoscopy. The CDR3 is 16 amino acids. V was pared by 4 bases and J by 3 bases, with 13 bases between. Germline V gives CDR1 SGHTA, CDR2 FQGTGA. The study, taken as a whole, reports: Clonal expansions reduced rectal repertoire diversity in acute severe colitis.

Produced via immunoSEQ multiplex PCR; TCRdb's table is partial and in-frame only. The sample holds tens of thousands of clones, 60% to 75% seen once. As to this clone: Its target is unknown.

The specimen sequenced was gut tissue. This sequence joins TRBV7-3 and TRBJ2-6, with D possibly TRBD1 on 6 matching bases. This sequence originates from a boy aged 5-17 years with moderate ulcerative colitis. The CDR3 region has the DNA TGTGCCAGCAGCTCACCCAACAGGGATGGGGCCAACGTCCTGACTTTC. It encodes CASSSPNRDGANVLTF.